This T cell receptor beta chain emerged from a study of cytomegalovirus exposure and HLA in healthy donors. Notes on the study in general: Fewer N-insertions than the roughly 670-donor mean were reportedly shown by an Asian-associated ancestry cluster in a later analysis. TCR association rates varied by HLA locus in a later analysis, with DRB1 highest and HLA-C lowest. Reportedly, cytomegalovirus status was diagnosed with high sensitivity and specificity.

The germline gives CDR1 SGHRS, CDR2 YFSETQ. The CDR3 runs to 13 residues. Trimming pared 2 bases from V and 5 bases from J, leaving 10 bases between. Turning to this clone: Its specificity is not known.

With 60 Vbeta and 13 Jbeta primers, the PCR was carried out. Data came from immunoSEQ multiplex PCR; TCRdb stores just in-frame clones and leaves some out. The sample records fewer than 250,000 clones, around 90% being singletons. The sequence was obtained from a boy aged 2 to 9 in good health and CMV-seronegative. The chain links TRBV5-1 to TRBJ1-1, with a weak D call TRBD1 (5 bases). Sequences were obtained from PBMCs. The CDR3 DNA reads TGCGCCAGCAGCTTACAGGAGGGGACTGAAGCTTTCTTT. Translation: CASSLQEGTEAFF.